A selection of T cell receptor beta chains follows, all from one sample in a study of molecular identifiers for immune sequencing clone quantification. TCRdb recomputed calls from the PCR reads with MiXCR, one row per CDR3 protein. The sample yields under 600,000 distinct CDR3 sequences, roughly 25% seen once. Material for sequencing was naive CD8+ T cells from blood, with Jurkat cell RNA spiked in. These receptors came from a human donor in good health. Some libraries in this study had Jurkat cell RNA spiked in. Each CDR3 is given with its conserved first and last residue. The D gene is left open where the match is weak. Size is omitted from some rows. Given values are once, few, many or a class for expanded clones.

CDR3nt: TGTGCCAGCAGTGGTTGGGAGCGGGGTTACACAGATACGCAGTATTTT; CDR3aa: CASSGWERGYTDTQYF; abundance: -; d_gene: TRBD2; v_gene: TRBV2; j_gene: TRBJ2-3
CDR3nt: TGCAGTGCTAGACCCTCGTACCACGAGACCCAGTACTTC; CDR3aa: CSARPSYHETQYF; abundance: -; d_gene: -; v_gene: TRBV20-1; j_gene: TRBJ2-5
CDR3nt: TGTGCCAGCAGTGAAGCAACAGGGGTCTCTCAGCCCCAGCATTTT; CDR3aa: CASSEATGVSQPQHF; abundance: many; d_gene: TRBD1; v_gene: TRBV2; j_gene: TRBJ1-5
CDR3nt: TGTGCCAGCAGCCTAACTGGGAGCACTGCAGCTTTCTTT; CDR3aa: CASSLTGSTAAFF; abundance: -; d_gene: -; v_gene: TRBV9; j_gene: TRBJ1-1
CDR3nt: TGTGCCTGGAGTGTCGGCATCCTACCTAGCACAGATACGCAGTATTTT; CDR3aa: CAWSVGILPSTDTQYF; abundance: few; d_gene: -; v_gene: TRBV30; j_gene: TRBJ2-3
CDR3nt: TGTGCCAGCAGCTTCGAGACAGGGTCCTACAATGAGCAGTTCTTC; CDR3aa: CASSFETGSYNEQFF; abundance: many; d_gene: TRBD1; v_gene: TRBV5-5; j_gene: TRBJ2-1
CDR3nt: TGTGCCAGCAGTGAAGGGGTGTTCGGGGACTCCCTCCACTTT; CDR3aa: CASSEGVFGDSLHF; abundance: -; d_gene: -; v_gene: TRBV2; j_gene: TRBJ1-6
CDR3nt: TGTGCCAGCAGTATCCGACTAGCGGGGTCAGCCTACGAGCAGTACTTC; CDR3aa: CASSIRLAGSAYEQYF; abundance: many; d_gene: TRBD2; v_gene: TRBV28; j_gene: TRBJ2-7
CDR3nt: TGTGCCAGCAGCGTAGGTGCGGACAGGCCCTCCTACGAGCAGTACTTC; CDR3aa: CASSVGADRPSYEQYF; abundance: few; d_gene: TRBD1; v_gene: TRBV9; j_gene: TRBJ2-7
CDR3nt: TGTGCCAGCAGCGAACCCGGGCCCCTCTCCTACAATGAGCAGTTCTTC; CDR3aa: CASSEPGPLSYNEQFF; abundance: few; d_gene: -; v_gene: TRBV21-1; j_gene: TRBJ2-1
CDR3nt: TGTGCCAGCAGCCGGGGACTCCTAGGGGACTATGGCTACACCTTC; CDR3aa: CASSRGLLGDYGYTF; abundance: few; d_gene: -; v_gene: TRBV12-3/TRBV12-4; j_gene: TRBJ1-2
CDR3nt: TGTGCCAGCAGCTTAGTAATCGGGGTCCAAGAGACCCAGTACTTC; CDR3aa: CASSLVIGVQETQYF; abundance: few; d_gene: -; v_gene: TRBV7-9; j_gene: TRBJ2-5
CDR3nt: TGTGCCGGCAGCTTGACGGGTAGCGAGCAGTACTTC; CDR3aa: CAGSLTGSEQYF; abundance: -; d_gene: -; v_gene: TRBV5-4; j_gene: TRBJ2-7
CDR3nt: TGTGCCAGCACCCCAGGACAGTCGGATCAGCCCCAGCATTTT; CDR3aa: CASTPGQSDQPQHF; abundance: many; d_gene: -; v_gene: TRBV28; j_gene: TRBJ1-5
CDR3nt: TGTGCCAGCAGCCATGCCGGGACTACTGCATCCCTCACAGATACGCAGTATTTT; CDR3aa: CASSHAGTTASLTDTQYF; abundance: few; d_gene: TRBD2; v_gene: TRBV11-2; j_gene: TRBJ2-3
CDR3nt: TGTGCCAGCAGTTACCCCCCTAGCGGGGACTACAATGAGCAGTACTTC; CDR3aa: CASSYPPSGDYNEQYF; abundance: once; d_gene: TRBD2; v_gene: TRBV6-6; j_gene: TRBJ2-7
CDR3nt: TGTGCCAGCAGTAAATACGGGAGCTCCTATAATTCACCCCTCCACTTT; CDR3aa: CASSKYGSSYNSPLHF; abundance: few; d_gene: -; v_gene: TRBV28; j_gene: TRBJ1-6
CDR3nt: TGCAGCGTTGAGTCGGGGCGCCTTATGAACACTGAAGCTTTCTTT; CDR3aa: CSVESGRLMNTEAFF; abundance: many; d_gene: -; v_gene: TRBV29-1; j_gene: TRBJ1-1
CDR3nt: TGTGCCAGCAGTTTTATAAGCCTAGCGGGATACGAGCAGTACTTC; CDR3aa: CASSFISLAGYEQYF; abundance: many; d_gene: TRBD2; v_gene: TRBV28; j_gene: TRBJ2-7
CDR3nt: TGTGCCAGCAGCCAACCGCCAGGGGTTATAGACAATGAGCAGTTCTTC; CDR3aa: CASSQPPGVIDNEQFF; abundance: few; d_gene: -; v_gene: TRBV3-1; j_gene: TRBJ2-1
CDR3nt: TGTGCCTGGGAGAGCGGGAGCTCCTACGAGCAGTACTTC; CDR3aa: CAWESGSSYEQYF; abundance: -; d_gene: TRBD2; v_gene: TRBV30; j_gene: TRBJ2-7
CDR3nt: TGTGCCTGTTCTGACAGGAACACCGGGGAGCTGTTTTTT; CDR3aa: CACSDRNTGELFF; abundance: -; d_gene: -; v_gene: TRBV30; j_gene: TRBJ2-2
CDR3nt: TGTGCCAGCAGTGAAACTGAACAGATGAACACTGAAGCTTTCTTT; CDR3aa: CASSETEQMNTEAFF; abundance: -; d_gene: -; v_gene: TRBV6-1; j_gene: TRBJ1-1
CDR3nt: TGTGCCAGCAGGCCGGGACAGGGCAATGAAAAACTGTTTTTT; CDR3aa: CASRPGQGNEKLFF; abundance: few; d_gene: TRBD1; v_gene: TRBV2; j_gene: TRBJ1-4
CDR3nt: TGTGCCAGCAGCCAAGTATTTCAGATGAACACTGAAGCTTTCTTT; CDR3aa: CASSQVFQMNTEAFF; abundance: many; d_gene: -; v_gene: TRBV4-2; j_gene: TRBJ1-1
CDR3nt: TGTGCCTGGAAAGAAATTACTAGCGGAGAGCTAGCCAAAAACATTCAGTACTTC; CDR3aa: CAWKEITSGELAKNIQYF; abundance: -; d_gene: TRBD2; v_gene: TRBV30; j_gene: TRBJ2-4
CDR3nt: TGCGCCAGCAACGGGGCGGGGGGGCCTGGCCCGATCACAGATACGCAGTATTTT; CDR3aa: CASNGAGGPGPITDTQYF; abundance: few; d_gene: TRBD2; v_gene: TRBV5-1; j_gene: TRBJ2-3
CDR3nt: TGTGCCAGCAGTATGACAGGGGGCAAGCAGCCCCAGCATTTT; CDR3aa: CASSMTGGKQPQHF; abundance: -; d_gene: TRBD1; v_gene: TRBV27; j_gene: TRBJ1-5
CDR3nt: TGTGCCAGCAGTTACTCAGGTATATACGAGCAGTACTTC; CDR3aa: CASSYSGIYEQYF; abundance: many; d_gene: -; v_gene: TRBV6-5; j_gene: TRBJ2-7
CDR3nt: TGTGCCAGCAGCTTAAACCCGTGGCAGGGGGGCTACGAGCAGTACTTC; CDR3aa: CASSLNPWQGGYEQYF; abundance: few; d_gene: -; v_gene: TRBV7-9; j_gene: TRBJ2-7
CDR3nt: TGCAGTGCTAGAGATCTGACGGGGACCTCCTACGAGCAGTACTTC; CDR3aa: CSARDLTGTSYEQYF; abundance: -; d_gene: -; v_gene: TRBV20-1; j_gene: TRBJ2-7
CDR3nt: TGTGCCAGCAGTGGACTAGCGGGGGCCCACGAGCAGTACTTC; CDR3aa: CASSGLAGAHEQYF; abundance: many; d_gene: TRBD2; v_gene: TRBV27; j_gene: TRBJ2-7
CDR3nt: TGTGCCAGCAGTGAAGCGAGGACAGGCCCGGCTTCTGAAGCTTTCTTT; CDR3aa: CASSEARTGPASEAFF; abundance: many; d_gene: TRBD1; v_gene: TRBV6-1; j_gene: TRBJ1-1
CDR3nt: TGTTCCAGCAGCCCCCCGGCCACCGGGGAGCTGTTTTTT; CDR3aa: CSSSPPATGELFF; abundance: -; d_gene: -; v_gene: TRBV7-6; j_gene: TRBJ2-2
CDR3nt: TGTGCCTGCAGTCTTGGACAGTCCTACGAGCAGTACTTC; CDR3aa: CACSLGQSYEQYF; abundance: -; d_gene: -; v_gene: TRBV6-5; j_gene: TRBJ2-7
CDR3nt: TGTGCCAGCAGTTACACCCCCTCAGATACGCAGTATTTT; CDR3aa: CASSYTPSDTQYF; abundance: -; d_gene: -; v_gene: TRBV6-5; j_gene: TRBJ2-3
CDR3nt: TGTGCCAGCAGTTACTCAGCGGGAGGGCAGGGAGATACGCAGTATTTT; CDR3aa: CASSYSAGGQGDTQYF; abundance: few; d_gene: TRBD2; v_gene: TRBV6-5; j_gene: TRBJ2-3
CDR3nt: TGTGCCAGCAGCCCCGCCGCCGGGGGCTTATCTGGAAACACCATATATTTT; CDR3aa: CASSPAAGGLSGNTIYF; abundance: many; d_gene: -; v_gene: TRBV5-5; j_gene: TRBJ1-3
CDR3nt: TGTGCCAGTAGTATGGACCTAATGGAACAGGGGTCTCAGCCCCAGCATTTT; CDR3aa: CASSMDLMEQGSQPQHF; abundance: -; d_gene: TRBD1; v_gene: TRBV19; j_gene: TRBJ1-5
CDR3nt: TGTGCCAGCAGCTCGGAGACAGAGAGCCAGTACTTC; CDR3aa: CASSSETESQYF; abundance: -; d_gene: -; v_gene: TRBV28; j_gene: TRBJ2-5
CDR3nt: TGTGCCAGCAGCTTACCAAAGGACGGATTCTACGAGCAGTACTTC; CDR3aa: CASSLPKDGFYEQYF; abundance: -; d_gene: -; v_gene: TRBV7-9; j_gene: TRBJ2-7
CDR3nt: TGTGCCAGCATCTTGGGACTAGCGGGCCTCCAAGAGACCCAGTACTTC; CDR3aa: CASILGLAGLQETQYF; abundance: -; d_gene: TRBD2; v_gene: TRBV6-2/TRBV6-3; j_gene: TRBJ2-5
CDR3nt: TGTGCCAGTAGTTCGTACTCAGGGCTCAATCAGCCCCAGCATTTT; CDR3aa: CASSSYSGLNQPQHF; abundance: many; d_gene: -; v_gene: TRBV19; j_gene: TRBJ1-5
CDR3nt: TGCAGCGTTGAAGATCTAACAAACGGGCAGTACTTC; CDR3aa: CSVEDLTNGQYF; abundance: -; d_gene: -; v_gene: TRBV29-1; j_gene: TRBJ2-7